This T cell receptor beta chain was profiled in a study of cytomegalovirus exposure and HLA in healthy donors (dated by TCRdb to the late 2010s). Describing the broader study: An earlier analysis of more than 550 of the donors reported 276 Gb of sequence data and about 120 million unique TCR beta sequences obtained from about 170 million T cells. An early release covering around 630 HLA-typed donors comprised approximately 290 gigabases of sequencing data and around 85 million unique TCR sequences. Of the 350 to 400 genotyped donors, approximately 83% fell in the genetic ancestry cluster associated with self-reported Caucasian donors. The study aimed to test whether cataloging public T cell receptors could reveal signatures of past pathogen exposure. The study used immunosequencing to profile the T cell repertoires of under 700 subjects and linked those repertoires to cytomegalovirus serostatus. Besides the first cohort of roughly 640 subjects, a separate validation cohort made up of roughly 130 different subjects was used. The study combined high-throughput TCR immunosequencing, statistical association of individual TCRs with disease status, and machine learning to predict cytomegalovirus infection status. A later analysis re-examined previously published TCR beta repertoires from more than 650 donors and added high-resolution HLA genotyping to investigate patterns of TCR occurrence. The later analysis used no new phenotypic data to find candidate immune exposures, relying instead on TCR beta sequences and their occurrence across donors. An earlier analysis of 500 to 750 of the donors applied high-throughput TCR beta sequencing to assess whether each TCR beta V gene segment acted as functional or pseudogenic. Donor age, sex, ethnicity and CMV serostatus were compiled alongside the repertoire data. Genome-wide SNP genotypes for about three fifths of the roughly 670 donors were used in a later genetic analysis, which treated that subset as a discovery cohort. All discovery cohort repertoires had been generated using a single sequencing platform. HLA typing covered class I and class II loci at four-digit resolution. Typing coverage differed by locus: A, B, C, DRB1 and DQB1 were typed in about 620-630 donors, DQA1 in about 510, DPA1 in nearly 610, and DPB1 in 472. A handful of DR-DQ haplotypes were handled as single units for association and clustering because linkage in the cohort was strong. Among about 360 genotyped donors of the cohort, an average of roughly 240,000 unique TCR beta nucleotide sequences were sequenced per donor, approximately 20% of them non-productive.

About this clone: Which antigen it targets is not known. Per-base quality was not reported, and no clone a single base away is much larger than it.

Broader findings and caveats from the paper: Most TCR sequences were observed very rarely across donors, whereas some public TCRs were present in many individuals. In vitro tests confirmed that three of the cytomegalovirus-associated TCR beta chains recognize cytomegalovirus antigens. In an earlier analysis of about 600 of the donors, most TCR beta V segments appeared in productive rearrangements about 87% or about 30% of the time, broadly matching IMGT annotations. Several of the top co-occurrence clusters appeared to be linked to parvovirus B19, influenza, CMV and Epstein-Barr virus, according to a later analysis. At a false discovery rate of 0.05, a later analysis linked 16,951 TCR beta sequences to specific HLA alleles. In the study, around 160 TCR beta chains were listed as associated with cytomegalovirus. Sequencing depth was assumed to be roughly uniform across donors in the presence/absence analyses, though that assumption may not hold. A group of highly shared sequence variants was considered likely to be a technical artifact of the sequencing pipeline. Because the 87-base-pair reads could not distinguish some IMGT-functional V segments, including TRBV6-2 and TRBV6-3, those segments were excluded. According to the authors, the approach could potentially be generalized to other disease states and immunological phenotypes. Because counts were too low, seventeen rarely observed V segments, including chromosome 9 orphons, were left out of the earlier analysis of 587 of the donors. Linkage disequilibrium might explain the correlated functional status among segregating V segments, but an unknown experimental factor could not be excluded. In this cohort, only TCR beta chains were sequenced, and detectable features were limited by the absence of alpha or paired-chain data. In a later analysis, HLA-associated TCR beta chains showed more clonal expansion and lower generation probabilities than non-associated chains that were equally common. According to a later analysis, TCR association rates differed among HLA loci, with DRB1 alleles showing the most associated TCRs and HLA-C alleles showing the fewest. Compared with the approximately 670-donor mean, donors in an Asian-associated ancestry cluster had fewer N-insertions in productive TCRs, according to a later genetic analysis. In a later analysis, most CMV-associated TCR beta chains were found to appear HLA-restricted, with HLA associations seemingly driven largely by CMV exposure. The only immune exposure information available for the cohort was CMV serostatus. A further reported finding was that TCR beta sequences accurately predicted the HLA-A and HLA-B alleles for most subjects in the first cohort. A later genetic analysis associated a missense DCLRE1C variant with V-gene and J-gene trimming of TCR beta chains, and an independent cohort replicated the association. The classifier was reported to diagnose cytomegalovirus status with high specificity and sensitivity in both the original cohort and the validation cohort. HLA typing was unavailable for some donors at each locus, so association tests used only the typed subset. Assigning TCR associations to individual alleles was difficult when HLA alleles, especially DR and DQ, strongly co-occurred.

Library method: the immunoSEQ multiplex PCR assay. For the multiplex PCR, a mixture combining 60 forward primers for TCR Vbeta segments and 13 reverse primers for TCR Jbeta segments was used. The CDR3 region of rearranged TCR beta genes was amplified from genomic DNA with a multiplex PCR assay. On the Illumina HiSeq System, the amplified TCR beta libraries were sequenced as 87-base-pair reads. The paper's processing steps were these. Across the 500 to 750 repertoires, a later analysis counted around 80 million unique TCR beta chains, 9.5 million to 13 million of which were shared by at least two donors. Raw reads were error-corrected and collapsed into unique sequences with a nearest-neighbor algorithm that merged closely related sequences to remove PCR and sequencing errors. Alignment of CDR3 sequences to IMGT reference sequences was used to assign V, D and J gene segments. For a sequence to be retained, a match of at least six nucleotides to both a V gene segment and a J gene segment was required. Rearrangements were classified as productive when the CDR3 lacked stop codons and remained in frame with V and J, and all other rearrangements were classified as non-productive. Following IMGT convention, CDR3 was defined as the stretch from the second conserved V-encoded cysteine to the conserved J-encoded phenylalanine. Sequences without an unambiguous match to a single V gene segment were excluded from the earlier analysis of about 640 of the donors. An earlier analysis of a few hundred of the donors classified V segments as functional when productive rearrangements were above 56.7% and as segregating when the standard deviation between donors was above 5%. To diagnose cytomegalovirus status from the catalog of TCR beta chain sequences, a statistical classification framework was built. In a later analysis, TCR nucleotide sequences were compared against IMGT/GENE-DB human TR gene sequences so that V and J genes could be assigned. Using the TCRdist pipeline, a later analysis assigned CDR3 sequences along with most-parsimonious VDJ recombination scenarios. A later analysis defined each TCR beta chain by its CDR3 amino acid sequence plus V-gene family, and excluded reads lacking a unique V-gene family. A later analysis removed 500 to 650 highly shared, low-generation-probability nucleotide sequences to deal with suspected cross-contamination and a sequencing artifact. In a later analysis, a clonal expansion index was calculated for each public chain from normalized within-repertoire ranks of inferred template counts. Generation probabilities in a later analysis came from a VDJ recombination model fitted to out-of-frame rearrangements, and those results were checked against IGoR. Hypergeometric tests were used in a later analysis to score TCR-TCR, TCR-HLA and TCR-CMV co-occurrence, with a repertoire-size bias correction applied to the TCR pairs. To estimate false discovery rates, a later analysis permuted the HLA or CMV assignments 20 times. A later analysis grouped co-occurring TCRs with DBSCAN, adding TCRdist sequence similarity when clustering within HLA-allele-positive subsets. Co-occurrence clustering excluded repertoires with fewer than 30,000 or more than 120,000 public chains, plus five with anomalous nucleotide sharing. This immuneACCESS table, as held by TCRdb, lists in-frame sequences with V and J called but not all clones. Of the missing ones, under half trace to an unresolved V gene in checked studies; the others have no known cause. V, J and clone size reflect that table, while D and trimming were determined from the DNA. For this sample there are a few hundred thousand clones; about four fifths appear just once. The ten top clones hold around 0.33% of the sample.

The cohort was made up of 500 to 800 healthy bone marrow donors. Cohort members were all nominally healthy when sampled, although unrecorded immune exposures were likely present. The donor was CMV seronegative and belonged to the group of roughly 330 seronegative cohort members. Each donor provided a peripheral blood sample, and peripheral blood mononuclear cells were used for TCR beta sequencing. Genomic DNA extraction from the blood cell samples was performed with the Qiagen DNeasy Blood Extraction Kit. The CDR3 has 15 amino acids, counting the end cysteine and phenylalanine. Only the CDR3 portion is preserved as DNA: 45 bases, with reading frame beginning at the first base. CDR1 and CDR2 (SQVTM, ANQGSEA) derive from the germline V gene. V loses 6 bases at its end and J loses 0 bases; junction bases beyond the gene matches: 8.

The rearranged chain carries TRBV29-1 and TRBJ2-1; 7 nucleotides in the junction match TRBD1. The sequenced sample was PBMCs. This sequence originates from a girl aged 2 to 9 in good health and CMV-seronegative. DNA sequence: TGCAGCGTCCGTAGGACAGGAGGCTCCTACAATGAGCAGTTCTTC. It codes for CSVRRTGGSYNEQFF.